The TCR beta chain described here comes from a study of CXCR3-negative and CXCR3-positive naive CD8 T cells (dated by TCRdb to the late 2010s). Background for the entire study: About 135 million TRB reads were obtained in total, roughly 1.5 +/- 0.3 million reads per library. For the TRBV-TRBJ cluster analysis, the naive subsets came from about 5 donors, while the memory cells came from 3 donors. Data from ten to twelve donors, pooled across two independent experiments, went into the diversity and physicochemical repertoire analyses.

Broader findings and caveats from the paper: Because surface CD5, which has been linked to self-reactivity in mice, was comparable between naive subsets, TCR interaction strength was also inferred from TRB CDR3 physicochemical properties. Comparably high repertoire diversity was found in both naive subsets, whereas much lower repertoire diversity was found in memory CD8+ T cells. Similar TRBV-TRBJ usage was shown by naive CXCR3-negative and CXCR3-positive cells from the same donor, whereas distinct patterns were shown by memory cells. Freshly isolated PBMCs were used for most assays because CXCR3 expression partially decreased after cryopreservation. Compared with CXCR3-negative naive cells, CXCR3-positive naive cells had TRB CDR3s with higher hydrophobicity (lower Kidera factor 4), lower energy, and higher strength and volume indices.

Regarding this clonotype: Its recognized antigen is unknown.

In the germline V gene, CDR1 corresponds to SGHRS and CDR2 to YFSETQ. Including the terminal cysteine and phenylalanine, the CDR3 comprises 14 residues. No DNA has been recorded. For each CD8+ T cell subset, flow sorting was done in triplicate, and 300,000 to 350,000 cells per subset went directly into RLT lysis buffer. To exclude memory contaminants, naive CD8+ T cells were stringently defined as CD45RO-CCR7+CD27+CD95-. Standard density gradient centrifugation was used to isolate peripheral blood mononuclear cells from buffy coats. A FACSAria III was used to flow-sort naive CXCR3-negative and CXCR3-positive CD8+ T cells. An RNeasy Mini Kit was used to extract total RNA from the sorted cells. Instrument used: NextSeq 550. The Human TCR Profiling Kit (MiLaboratory) was used to prepare UMI-labeled 5' RACE TRB cDNA libraries. The full amount of extracted RNA was used for cDNA synthesis, and the full amount of resulting cDNA was used for PCR amplification. Libraries were prepared in parallel with an identical number of PCR cycles. For the original study's pipeline: With a requirement of at least two reads per UMI, MIGEC and MiXCR extracted about 50,000 +/- 10,000 unique UMI-labeled TRB cDNA molecules per library. On average, each library contained about 40,000 +/- 10,000 functional in-frame TRB CDR3 nucleotide clonotypes without stop codons. After downsampling to 5000 UMI-labeled TRB molecules per sample, diversity metrics such as normalized Shannon-Wiener and Chao1 were calculated in VDJtools. VDJtools was used to calculate clonotype-size-weighted physicochemical properties of the central five CDR3 residues, namely interaction energy, strength, volume and Kidera factor 4. TCRdb reprocessed the public reads and reports one entry per CDR3 protein sequence, without DNA. These V and J calls are TCRdb output, not the study's own analysis. This sample's listing comprises 50,000 to 55,000 distinct CDR3 sequences. The top ten constitute about 1.6% of the sample.

Sequenced input: naive CXCR3- CD8+ T cells from blood. Sample cell subset or site, as interpreted from the label and publication: CD45RO-CCR7+CD27+CD95- naive CD8+ T cells lacking CXCR3 (TNR3-). Recombination linked TRBV5-1 to TRBJ2-7; TCRdb's D call of TRBD2 is untestable without DNA. This clonotype was sampled from a human donor in good health. Some clones in this sample may be carry-over from other donors' samples. CDR3 sequence: CASSWTQSSYEQYF.